This T cell receptor (beta chain) derives from a study of T cells after yellow fever vaccination. For the study at large: Fractions low in cell number were prepared with SMART-Seq v4 Ultra Low Input.

As for this clonotype: No antigen is known for it.

Whole-study results and caveats: Boosting was followed by the reappearance of most primary-vaccination clones (about 96% CD4, roughly 90% CD8). Although most clonotypes did not, a small share appeared in both CD4 and CD8 compartments.

Production of TCR cDNA was by 5'RACE template switching, which also added a universal primer site and UMIs. TCRdb independently ran MiXCR on the 5' RACE reads; one entry per CDR3 protein. The sample carries just under 600,000 distinct CDR3 sequences, about 13% recorded once. From germline, CDR1 is SQVTM and CDR2 ANQGSEA. The CDR3 length is 13 residues. Trimming shortened V by 6 bases and J by 2 bases, and 14 bases separated the two germline ends. The TCR was taken from a man between 25 and 39 years old who received the YFV17D yellow fever vaccine. The sequencing here drew on PBMCs, taken on the day of the yellow fever booster vaccination. The chain couples TRBV29-1 to TRBJ2-7, with D unclear. CDR3 bases: TGCAGCGTCTCGGGCTTTCCAGCCTACGAGCAGTACTTC. It specifies CSVSGFPAYEQYF.